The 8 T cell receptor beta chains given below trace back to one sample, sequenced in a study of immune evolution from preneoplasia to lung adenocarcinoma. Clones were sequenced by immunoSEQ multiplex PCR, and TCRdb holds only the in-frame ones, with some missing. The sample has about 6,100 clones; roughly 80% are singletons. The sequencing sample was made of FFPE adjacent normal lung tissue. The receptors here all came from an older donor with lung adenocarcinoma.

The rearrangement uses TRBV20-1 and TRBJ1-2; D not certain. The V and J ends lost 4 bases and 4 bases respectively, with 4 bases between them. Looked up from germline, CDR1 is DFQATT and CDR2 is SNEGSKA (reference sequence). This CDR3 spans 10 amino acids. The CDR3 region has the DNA TGCAGTGCTAAGGGCTATGGCTACACCTTC. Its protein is CSAKGYGYTF.

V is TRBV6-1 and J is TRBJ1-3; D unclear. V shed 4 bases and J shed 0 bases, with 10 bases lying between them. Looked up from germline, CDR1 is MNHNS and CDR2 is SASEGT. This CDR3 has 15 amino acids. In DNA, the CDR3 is TGTGCCAGCAGTGGGACCGCAGCCTCTGGAAACACCATATATTTT. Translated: CASSGTAASGNTIYF.

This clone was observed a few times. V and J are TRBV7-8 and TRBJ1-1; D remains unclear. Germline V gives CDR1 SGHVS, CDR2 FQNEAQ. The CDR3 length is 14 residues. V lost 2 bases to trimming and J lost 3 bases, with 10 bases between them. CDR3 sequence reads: CASSLHQRDTEAFF. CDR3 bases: TGTGCCAGCAGCTTACACCAAAGAGACACTGAAGCTTTCTTT.

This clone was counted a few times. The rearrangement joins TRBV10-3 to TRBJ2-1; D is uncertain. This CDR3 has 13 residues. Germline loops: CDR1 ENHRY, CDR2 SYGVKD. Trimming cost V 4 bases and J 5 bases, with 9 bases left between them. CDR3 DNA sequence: TGTGCCATCAGTGTACTCGATGACAATGAGCAGTTCTTC. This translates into CAISVLDDNEQFF.

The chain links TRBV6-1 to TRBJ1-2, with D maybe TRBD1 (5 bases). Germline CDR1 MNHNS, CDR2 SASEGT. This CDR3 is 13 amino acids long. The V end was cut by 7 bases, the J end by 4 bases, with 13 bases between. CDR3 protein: CASTLQGGYGYTF. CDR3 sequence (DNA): TGTGCCAGCACTCTCCAGGGCGGCTATGGCTACACCTTC.

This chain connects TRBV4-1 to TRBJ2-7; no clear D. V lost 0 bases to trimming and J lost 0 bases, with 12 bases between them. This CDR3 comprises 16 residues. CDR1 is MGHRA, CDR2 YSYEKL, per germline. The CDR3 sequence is CASSQDAAGSSYEQYF. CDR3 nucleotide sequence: TGCGCCAGCAGCCAAGATGCGGCAGGCAGCTCCTACGAGCAGTACTTC.

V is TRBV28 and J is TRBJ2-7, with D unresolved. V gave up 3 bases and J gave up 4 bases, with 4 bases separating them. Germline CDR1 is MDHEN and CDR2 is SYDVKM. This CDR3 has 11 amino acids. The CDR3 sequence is CASSFRYEQYF. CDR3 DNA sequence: TGTGCCAGCAGTTTCAGGTACGAGCAGTACTTC.

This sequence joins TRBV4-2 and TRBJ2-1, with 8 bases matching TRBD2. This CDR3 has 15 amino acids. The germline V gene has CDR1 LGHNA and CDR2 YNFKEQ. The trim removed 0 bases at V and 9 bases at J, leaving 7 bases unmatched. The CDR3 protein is CASSQDWVAGIEQFF. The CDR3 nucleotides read TGTGCCAGCAGCCAAGACTGGGTAGCGGGAATTGAGCAGTTCTTC.